The rows below give T cell receptor beta chains drawn from one sample of a study of blood T cell repertoires in COVID-19. TCRdb's table, derived via immunoSEQ multiplex PCR, lists solely in-frame clones and lacks some. Counted here are 100,000 to 140,000 clones, 60% to 85% occurring once; the ten biggest clones make up about 4.3%. Sequenced sample: peripheral blood. These receptors originate from a man in his 70s with acute or convalescent COVID-19. Both conserved end residues are trimmed from each CDR3. Each record gives: clone size, V gene, J gene, CDR3 length, CDR3 protein. Clone size is given for some rows only: seen once, a few or many times, or a class if the clone is expanded.

abundance: NA
v_gene: TRBV18
j_gene: TRBJ2-2
len: 13
CDR3aa: ASGEQGSDTGELF

abundance: few
v_gene: TRBV4-1
j_gene: TRBJ2-3
len: 14
CDR3aa: ASSQEAATRTDTQY

abundance: NA
v_gene: TRBV9
j_gene: TRBJ2-7
len: 13
CDR3aa: ASSVGTGGFDEQY

abundance: NA
v_gene: TRBV6-5
j_gene: TRBJ1-2
len: 13
CDR3aa: ASSTLDRAPYGYT

abundance: NA
v_gene: TRBV6-5
j_gene: TRBJ2-3
len: 13
CDR3aa: ASSPLAVTTDTQY

abundance: NA
v_gene: TRBV2
j_gene: TRBJ1-6
len: 12
CDR3aa: ARRGQQGHSPLH

abundance: NA
v_gene: TRBV18
j_gene: TRBJ2-1
len: 14
CDR3aa: ASSPGTSGGAVEQF

abundance: NA
v_gene: TRBV11-1
j_gene: TRBJ2-1
len: 11
CDR3aa: ASSLQGINEQF

abundance: NA
v_gene: TRBV11-1
j_gene: TRBJ2-5
len: 11
CDR3aa: ASSLDRRRTQY

abundance: NA
v_gene: TRBV5-1
j_gene: TRBJ2-3
len: 13
CDR3aa: ASRRDKGRTDTQY

abundance: NA
v_gene: TRBV11-2
j_gene: TRBJ1-4
len: 12
CDR3aa: ASNHGTTNEKLF